The 2 T cell receptor beta chains presented below share a single source sample, sequenced in a study of T-cell reconstitution after alpha-beta-depleted transplantation in children. TCRbeta library preparation incorporated unique molecular identifiers. Via MiXCR, TCRdb re-called the PCR reads, giving one row per CDR3 protein. Of hundreds of thousands of distinct CDR3 sequences listed, 16% are singletons. Here the sequenced sample was PBMCs from the stem cell graft donor, taken from the stem cell graft. The origin of the receptors is a human donor who donated a stem cell graft to a child with acute myeloid leukemia.

The table lists this clonotype with many counts. V is TRBV29-1 and J is TRBJ2-3; no clear D. Trimming removed 1 base at V and 0 bases at J, with 11 bases between. The CDR3 is made up of 15 amino acids. The germline gives CDR1 SQVTM, CDR2 ANQGSEA. The CDR3 bases are TGCAGCGTTGAAGCGGGCGTTATTAGCACAGATACGCAGTATTTT. The encoded protein is CSVEAGVISTDTQYF.

This clonotype was found many times. The chain links TRBV29-1 to TRBJ2-2, with unresolved D. Germline V lookup: CDR1 SQVTM, CDR2 ANQGSEA. This CDR3 is built from 13 residues. V lost 3 bases, J lost 6 bases, and 11 bases lay in between. DNA of the CDR3: TGCAGCGTTGAGGGTCTATTGGCCGGGGAGCTGTTTTTT. It yields the protein CSVEGLLAGELFF.